These T cell receptor beta chains were read from a single sample in a study of beta chain features in type 1 diabetes. Using immunoSEQ multiplex PCR, the repertoire was profiled, and TCRdb retains in-frame clones only, with some absent. The top ten hold about 0.045% of the sample, which has fewer than 550,000 clones, around 10% seen once. The specimen sequenced was naive CD4+ T cells from blood. These TCRs come from a woman aged 18-35 years in good health. Both conserved end residues are part of each CDR3. D genes are given only for firm matches. Only some rows state a clone size, as once, few, many or a class for expanded clones.

J gene: TRBJ2-3; D gene: -; V gene: TRBV5-1; clone size: -; CDR3 DNA: TGCGCCAGCAGCTTGGCCGACTTCACAGATACGCAGTATTTT; CDR3 protein: CASSLADFTDTQYF
J gene: TRBJ1-2; D gene: -; V gene: TRBV6-5; clone size: -; CDR3 DNA: TGTGCCAGCAGTTACGGACCTTCGACAGCCAGCTATGGCTACACCTTC; CDR3 protein: CASSYGPSTASYGYTF
J gene: TRBJ2-1; D gene: -; V gene: TRBV7-9; clone size: few; CDR3 DNA: TGTGCCAGCAGCTCCCGACAGGGAGGTTTCAATGAGCAGTTCTTC; CDR3 protein: CASSSRQGGFNEQFF
J gene: TRBJ2-5; D gene: -; V gene: TRBV7-2; clone size: -; CDR3 DNA: TGTGCCAGCAGCTTAGGTTCAGGGAGCTGGAAGACCCAGTACTTC; CDR3 protein: CASSLGSGSWKTQYF
J gene: TRBJ2-3; D gene: TRBD2; V gene: TRBV4-2; clone size: -; CDR3 DNA: TGTGCCAGCAGCCCGGGGGGGGCAGGGGCAGATACGCAGTATTTT; CDR3 protein: CASSPGGAGADTQYF
J gene: TRBJ2-1; D gene: TRBD2; V gene: TRBV4-2; clone size: -; CDR3 DNA: TGTGCCAGCAGCCAGGTCTCCGGGCTAGCGGGAGTTCGTGTCTACAATGAGCAGTTCTTC; CDR3 protein: CASSQVSGLAGVRVYNEQFF
J gene: TRBJ2-5; D gene: -; V gene: TRBV28; clone size: few; CDR3 DNA: TGTGCCAGCAGGTACATGGTTGAAGAGACCCAGTACTTC; CDR3 protein: CASRYMVEETQYF
J gene: TRBJ2-7; D gene: TRBD1; V gene: TRBV10-2; clone size: -; CDR3 DNA: TGCGCCAGCAGTAGGGGACAGGGGGCTCGGTACGAGCAGTACTTC; CDR3 protein: CASSRGQGARYEQYF
J gene: TRBJ2-6; D gene: -; V gene: TRBV4-1; clone size: few; CDR3 DNA: TGCGCCAGCAGCCAAATGTTCTCCGGGGCCAACGTCCTGACTTTC; CDR3 protein: CASSQMFSGANVLTF
J gene: TRBJ2-7; D gene: -; V gene: TRBV11-2; clone size: -; CDR3 DNA: TGTGCCAGCAGCTCGACCTACGAGCAGTACTTC; CDR3 protein: CASSSTYEQYF
J gene: TRBJ2-6; D gene: -; V gene: TRBV6-6; clone size: -; CDR3 DNA: TGTGCCAGCAGTTACGCGCTAGCCGGCAACGTCCTGACTTTC; CDR3 protein: CASSYALAGNVLTF
J gene: TRBJ2-1; D gene: TRBD1; V gene: TRBV23-1; clone size: -; CDR3 DNA: TGCGCCAGGGAGACAGGGGGCGCGGACTACAATGAGCAGTTCTTC; CDR3 protein: CARETGGADYNEQFF
J gene: TRBJ2-7; D gene: TRBD2; V gene: TRBV30; clone size: few; CDR3 DNA: TGCGCCTGGAGCGGGGGGCGGACTAGCGGCGCACAGGAGGAGCAGTACTTC; CDR3 protein: CAWSGGRTSGAQEEQYF
J gene: TRBJ2-3; D gene: -; V gene: TRBV27; clone size: -; CDR3 DNA: TGTGCCAGCAGTTTATCGCTTGCCGCCACGCAGTATTTT; CDR3 protein: CASSLSLAATQYF
J gene: TRBJ2-5; D gene: -; V gene: TRBV7-9; clone size: few; CDR3 DNA: TGTGCCAGCAGCTACTATCTTGACAGGTTGGTCGCGGAGACCCAGTACTTC; CDR3 protein: CASSYYLDRLVAETQYF
J gene: TRBJ2-5; D gene: -; V gene: TRBV15; clone size: few; CDR3 DNA: TGTGCCACCAGCAGAGATCCGGAGGGGGCAGAGACCCAGTACTTC; CDR3 protein: CATSRDPEGAETQYF
J gene: TRBJ2-7; D gene: TRBD1; V gene: TRBV14; clone size: -; CDR3 DNA: TGTGCCAGCAGCCAAAAAGGACAGGGGGCTTACGAGCAGTACTTC; CDR3 protein: CASSQKGQGAYEQYF
J gene: TRBJ2-6; D gene: -; V gene: TRBV29-1; clone size: few; CDR3 DNA: TGCAGCGTTCAAAAATCTGGGGCCAACGTCCTGACTTTC; CDR3 protein: CSVQKSGANVLTF
J gene: TRBJ1-1; D gene: -; V gene: TRBV9; clone size: -; CDR3 DNA: TGTGCCAGCAGCGTTCAGGGGTGGGGAACAGCTTTCTTT; CDR3 protein: CASSVQGWGTAFF
J gene: TRBJ2-1; D gene: TRBD2; V gene: TRBV30; clone size: -; CDR3 DNA: TGTGCCTGGAGTGGGATAGCGGGTCTCTTCGATGAGCAGTTCTTC; CDR3 protein: CAWSGIAGLFDEQFF
J gene: TRBJ2-1; D gene: -; V gene: TRBV4-3; clone size: few; CDR3 DNA: TGCGCCAGCAGCCAGCTTGGGCTCAGGGACGGATACAATGAGCAGTTCTTC; CDR3 protein: CASSQLGLRDGYNEQFF
J gene: TRBJ2-5; D gene: TRBD2; V gene: TRBV27; clone size: -; CDR3 DNA: TGTGCCAGCAGTTCCCTTTTGCGGGAGGCCCGGGAGACCCAGTACTTC; CDR3 protein: CASSSLLREARETQYF
J gene: TRBJ2-1; D gene: -; V gene: TRBV5-1; clone size: -; CDR3 DNA: TGCGCCAGCACCGACCAGGGTGAGCAGTTCTTC; CDR3 protein: CASTDQGEQFF
J gene: TRBJ2-5; D gene: TRBD1; V gene: TRBV27; clone size: -; CDR3 DNA: TGTGCCAGCAGTTTTTTGACAGGGCGGAAAGAGACCCAGTACTTC; CDR3 protein: CASSFLTGRKETQYF
J gene: TRBJ1-5; D gene: -; V gene: TRBV9; clone size: -; CDR3 DNA: TGTGCCAGCAGCGTAGAAGAAGGAGGCGGTCAGCCCCAGCATTTT; CDR3 protein: CASSVEEGGGQPQHF
J gene: TRBJ2-1; D gene: -; V gene: TRBV7-2; clone size: few; CDR3 DNA: TGTGCCAGCAGCCCCCCGCAGGTCAATGAGCAGTTCTTC; CDR3 protein: CASSPPQVNEQFF
J gene: TRBJ2-1; D gene: -; V gene: TRBV18; clone size: few; CDR3 DNA: TGTGCCAGCTCACTACAGCCCTTGTTGGACTACAATGAGCAGTTCTTC; CDR3 protein: CASSLQPLLDYNEQFF
J gene: TRBJ2-3; D gene: TRBD2; V gene: TRBV4-2; clone size: -; CDR3 DNA: TGTGCCAGCAGCCAAGCTAGCGGGAGGTTTTTGTTTGATACGCAGTATTTT; CDR3 protein: CASSQASGRFLFDTQYF
J gene: TRBJ2-3; D gene: -; V gene: TRBV6-5; clone size: -; CDR3 DNA: TGTGCCAGCCAGTCGGTTAATGCAGATACGCAGTATTTT; CDR3 protein: CASQSVNADTQYF
J gene: TRBJ2-1; D gene: TRBD2; V gene: TRBV5-4; clone size: -; CDR3 DNA: TGTGCCAGCAGCTTGAGTGCGGGAGGATACAATGAGCAGTTCTTC; CDR3 protein: CASSLSAGGYNEQFF
J gene: TRBJ2-1; D gene: -; V gene: TRBV29-1; clone size: many; CDR3 DNA: TGCAGCGTTGAGTCGGGCGATGAGCAGTTCTTC; CDR3 protein: CSVESGDEQFF
J gene: TRBJ2-7; D gene: -; V gene: TRBV29-1; clone size: -; CDR3 DNA: TGCAGCGTTAAATCGGACACGGCCTCCTACGAGCAGTACTTC; CDR3 protein: CSVKSDTASYEQYF
J gene: TRBJ2-3; D gene: TRBD2; V gene: TRBV29-1; clone size: few; CDR3 DNA: TGCAGCGTTGTTCTAGCGGGAGGGCCCACAGATACGCAGTATTTT; CDR3 protein: CSVVLAGGPTDTQYF
J gene: TRBJ2-5; D gene: -; V gene: TRBV18; clone size: few; CDR3 DNA: TGTGCCAGCTCACACCAGACAGAATACCAAGAGACCCAGTACTTC; CDR3 protein: CASSHQTEYQETQYF
J gene: TRBJ2-3; D gene: -; V gene: TRBV7-2; clone size: -; CDR3 DNA: TGTGCCAGCACATGGAGCACAGATACGCAGTATTTT; CDR3 protein: CASTWSTDTQYF
J gene: TRBJ1-1; D gene: -; V gene: TRBV13; clone size: -; CDR3 DNA: TGTGCCAGCAGCTTACTGCGATTGAACCAAGCTTTCTTT; CDR3 protein: CASSLLRLNQAFF
J gene: TRBJ1-1; D gene: TRBD1; V gene: TRBV18; clone size: few; CDR3 DNA: TGTGCCAGCTCCCAGGGGGCTGACACTGAAGCTTTCTTT; CDR3 protein: CASSQGADTEAFF
J gene: TRBJ2-3; D gene: -; V gene: TRBV19; clone size: -; CDR3 DNA: TGTGCCAGTTCAACTAGCACAGATACGCAGTATTTT; CDR3 protein: CASSTSTDTQYF
J gene: TRBJ1-5; D gene: -; V gene: TRBV29-1; clone size: few; CDR3 DNA: TGCAGCGTTGCGGTTGAAGGCAATCAGCCCCAGCATTTT; CDR3 protein: CSVAVEGNQPQHF
J gene: TRBJ2-5; D gene: -; V gene: TRBV5-4; clone size: -; CDR3 DNA: TGTGCCAGCAGCTTGGAGAGAGCGTGGACCCAGTACTTC; CDR3 protein: CASSLERAWTQYF
J gene: TRBJ1-1; D gene: -; V gene: TRBV29-1; clone size: many; CDR3 DNA: TGCAGCTCACAGGAAAACACTGAAGCTTTCTTT; CDR3 protein: CSSQENTEAFF
J gene: TRBJ2-3; D gene: -; V gene: TRBV9; clone size: few; CDR3 DNA: TGTGCCAGCAGCCCCGGACGCGATACGCAGTATTTT; CDR3 protein: CASSPGRDTQYF
J gene: TRBJ2-5; D gene: -; V gene: TRBV20-1; clone size: -; CDR3 DNA: TGCAGTGCCCAGCCCCAAGAGACCCAGTACTTC; CDR3 protein: CSAQPQETQYF
J gene: TRBJ2-3; D gene: TRBD1; V gene: TRBV9; clone size: -; CDR3 DNA: TGTGCCAGCAGCGGGACAGGGACAGATACGCAGTATTTT; CDR3 protein: CASSGTGTDTQYF
J gene: TRBJ2-1; D gene: -; V gene: TRBV29-1; clone size: few; CDR3 DNA: TGCAGCGTGGTGGGGGGGCTCGAGTGTAGGAATGAGCAGTTCTTC; CDR3 protein: CSVVGGLECRNEQFF